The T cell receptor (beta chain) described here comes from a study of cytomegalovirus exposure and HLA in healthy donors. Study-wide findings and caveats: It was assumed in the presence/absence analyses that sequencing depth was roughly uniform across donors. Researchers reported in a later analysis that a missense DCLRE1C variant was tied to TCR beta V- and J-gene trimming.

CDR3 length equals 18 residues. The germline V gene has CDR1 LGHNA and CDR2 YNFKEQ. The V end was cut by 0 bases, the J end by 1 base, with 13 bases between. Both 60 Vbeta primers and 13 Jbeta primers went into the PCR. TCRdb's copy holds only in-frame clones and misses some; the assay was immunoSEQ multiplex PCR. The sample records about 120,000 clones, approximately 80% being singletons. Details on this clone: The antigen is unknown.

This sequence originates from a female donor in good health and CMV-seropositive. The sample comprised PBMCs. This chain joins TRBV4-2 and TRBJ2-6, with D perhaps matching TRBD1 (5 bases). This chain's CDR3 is CASSQDGRDLSGANVLTF. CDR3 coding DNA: TGTGCCAGCAGCCAAGATGGCAGGGATTTGTCTGGGGCCAACGTCCTGACTTTC.